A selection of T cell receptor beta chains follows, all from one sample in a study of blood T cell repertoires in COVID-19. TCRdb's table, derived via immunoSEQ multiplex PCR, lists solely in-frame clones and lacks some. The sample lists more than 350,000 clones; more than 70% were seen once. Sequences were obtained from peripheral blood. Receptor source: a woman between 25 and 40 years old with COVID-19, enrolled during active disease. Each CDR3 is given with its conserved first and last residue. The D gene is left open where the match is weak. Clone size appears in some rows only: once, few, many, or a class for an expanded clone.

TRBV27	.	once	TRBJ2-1	TGTGCCAGCAGCAACACCGCCTACAATGAGCAGTTCTTC	CASSNTAYNEQFF
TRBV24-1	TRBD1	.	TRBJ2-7	TGTGCCACCAGTGAACCCGGACAGGGGGCTGACAACGAGCAGTACTTC	CATSEPGQGADNEQYF
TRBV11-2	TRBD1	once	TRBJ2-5	TGTGCCAGCACCCCTTGGACAGGGGGCCAAGAGACCCAGTACTTC	CASTPWTGGQETQYF
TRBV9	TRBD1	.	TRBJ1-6	TGTGCCAGCAGCCCCCGACAGGGGCGGCCACCCCTCCACTTT	CASSPRQGRPPLHF
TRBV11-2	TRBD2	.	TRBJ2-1	TGTGCCAGCAGCTTAGTCAGCGGGGGGGCCCGCAATGAGCAGTTCTTC	CASSLVSGGARNEQFF
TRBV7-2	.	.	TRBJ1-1	TGTGCCAGCAGCTTGAACAGGGATGGCACTGAAGCTTTCTTT	CASSLNRDGTEAFF
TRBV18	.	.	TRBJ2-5	TGTGCCAGCTCACCGTTTGAGGTAGGGGCACAAGAGACCCAGTACTTC	CASSPFEVGAQETQYF
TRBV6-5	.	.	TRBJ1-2	TGTGCCAGCAGTTACCCCCTTGGCAGGGTAGATGGCTACACCTTC	CASSYPLGRVDGYTF
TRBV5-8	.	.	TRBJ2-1	TGTGCCAGCAGGAAGTGGGGACTGGGCCCCAATGAGCAGTTCTTC	CASRKWGLGPNEQFF
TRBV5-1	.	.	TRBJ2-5	TGCGCCAGCGGCTCCTATCAACAAGAGACCCAGTACTTC	CASGSYQQETQYF
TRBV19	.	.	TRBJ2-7	TGTGCCAGTAGTGTACAGGGCTTTATGTACGAGCAGTACTTC	CASSVQGFMYEQYF
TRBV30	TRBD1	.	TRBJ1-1	TGTGCCTGGACCCAGGGGGCTGATGAAGCTTTCTTT	CAWTQGADEAFF
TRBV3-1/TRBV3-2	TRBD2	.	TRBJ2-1	TGTGCCAGCAGCCAAGATTGGTCTAGCGGAAGCTCCTACAATGAGCAGTTCTTC	CASSQDWSSGSSYNEQFF
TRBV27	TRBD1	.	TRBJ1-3	TGTGCCAGCAGTCCCCGGACAGGCTCCCCCCCAAACACCATATATTTT	CASSPRTGSPPNTIYF
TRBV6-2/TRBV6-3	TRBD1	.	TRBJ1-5	TGTGCCAGCAGTTACCACTACGACATGGGACAGGGATTTCAGCCCCAGCATTTT	CASSYHYDMGQGFQPQHF
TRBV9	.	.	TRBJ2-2	TGTGCCAGCAGCGTAGGACCCCCGGAGGACACCGGGGAGCTGTTTTTT	CASSVGPPEDTGELFF
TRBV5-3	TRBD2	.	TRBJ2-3	TGTGCCAGAAGCTTGGGCTTGCGGGGGGGCCCGGGGGGCACAGATACGCAGTATTTT	CARSLGLRGGPGGTDTQYF
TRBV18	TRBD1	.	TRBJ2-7	TGTGCCAGCTCACCACGTCCGGGACAGGGGACCTACGAGCAGTACTTC	CASSPRPGQGTYEQYF
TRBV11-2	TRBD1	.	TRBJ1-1	TGTGCCAGCAGCCCCATGGACAGGGGGAACACTGAAGCTTTCTTT	CASSPMDRGNTEAFF
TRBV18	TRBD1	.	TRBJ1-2	TGTGCCAGCTCACCACTTCCGGACAGGGGCTACTATGGCTACACCTTC	CASSPLPDRGYYGYTF
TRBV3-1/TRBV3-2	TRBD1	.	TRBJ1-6	TGTGCCAGCGCTGACTCAGGGACAGATAATTCACCCCTCCACTTT	CASADSGTDNSPLHF
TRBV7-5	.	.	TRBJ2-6	TGTGCCAGAAGCTTAAGCGGACAGGCGAGCTCTGGGGCCAACGTCCTGACTTTC	CARSLSGQASSGANVLTF
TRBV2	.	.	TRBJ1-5	TGTGCCAGCAGATCTAATAGCAATCAGCCCCAGCATTTT	CASRSNSNQPQHF
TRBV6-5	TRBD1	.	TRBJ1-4	TGTGCCAGCAGCCCGACAGGGGAATACTGGGAAAAACTGTTTTTT	CASSPTGEYWEKLFF
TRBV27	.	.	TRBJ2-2	TGTGCCAGCAATCGGGGAGCGAACACCGGGGAGCTGTTTTTT	CASNRGANTGELFF
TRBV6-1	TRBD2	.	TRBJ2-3	TGTGCCAGCAGTGAAGGTAGCGGGCCAGATACGCAGTATTTT	CASSEGSGPDTQYF
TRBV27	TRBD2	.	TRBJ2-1	TGTGCCAGCAGCCTGAGGGGCAGCGGGGAGCGCAATGAGCAGTTCTTC	CASSLRGSGERNEQFF
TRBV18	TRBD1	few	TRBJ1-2	TGTGCCAGCTCCCCACAGGGGGCGATGGATGGCTACACCTTC	CASSPQGAMDGYTF
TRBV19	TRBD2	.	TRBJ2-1	TGTGCCAGTAGTACCGGACTAGCGGGTGGGAATGAGCAGTTCTTC	CASSTGLAGGNEQFF
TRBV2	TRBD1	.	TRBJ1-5	TGTGCCAGCAGTCCCTCCGACAGGGAGAATAGCAATCAGCCCCAGCATTTT	CASSPSDRENSNQPQHF
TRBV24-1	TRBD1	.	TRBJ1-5	TGTGCCACCAGTTCGACAGGGGCTCAGCCCCAGCATTTT	CATSSTGAQPQHF
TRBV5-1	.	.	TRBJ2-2	TGCGCCAGCAGCCTCCCCGAGGTGGGCCCACAGGGAAACACCGGGGAGCTGTTTTTT	CASSLPEVGPQGNTGELFF
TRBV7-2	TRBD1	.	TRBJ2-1	TGTGCCAGCAGGCTCGGACAGGGATCCTACAATGAGCAGTTCTTC	CASRLGQGSYNEQFF
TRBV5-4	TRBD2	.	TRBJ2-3	TGTGCCGGCTCGGGGCTAGCGGGGGGGCCGGTCGGAGATACGCAGTATTTT	CAGSGLAGGPVGDTQYF
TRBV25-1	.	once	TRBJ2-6	TGTGCCAGCAACGGGTTTGTAGGTGCCGGGGCCAACGTCCTGACTTTC	CASNGFVGAGANVLTF
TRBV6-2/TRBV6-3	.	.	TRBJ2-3	TGTGCCAGCAGCCGCTCTGGCCCCCTCACAGATACGCAGTATTTT	CASSRSGPLTDTQYF
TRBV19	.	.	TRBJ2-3	TGTGCCAGTGGCGAGGGTACGAGCACAGATACGCAGTATTTT	CASGEGTSTDTQYF
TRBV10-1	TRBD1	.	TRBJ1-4	TGCGCCAGCAGTACGGACAGGGGGCTAGGGGAAAAACTGTTTTTT	CASSTDRGLGEKLFF
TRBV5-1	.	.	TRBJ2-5	TGCGCCAGCAGCCCGGGGTGGGTTCGCGCCAGCAAGACCCAGTACTTC	CASSPGWVRASKTQYF
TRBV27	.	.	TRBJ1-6	TGTGCCAGCAGTTTAGGCAATTCACCCCTCCACTTT	CASSLGNSPLHF
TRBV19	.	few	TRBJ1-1	TGTGCCAGTAGTATGTACAGGATGAACACTGAAGCTTTCTTT	CASSMYRMNTEAFF
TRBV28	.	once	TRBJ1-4	TGTGCCAGCAGTCCATTCACAACTAATGAAAAACTGTTTTTT	CASSPFTTNEKLFF
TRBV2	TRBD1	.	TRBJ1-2	TGTGCCAGCAGTGCTGAGGGGGCAGGCTATGGCTACACCTTC	CASSAEGAGYGYTF
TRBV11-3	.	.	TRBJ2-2	TGTGCCAGCAGCAAGAGGGACACCGGGGAGCTGTTTTTT	CASSKRDTGELFF
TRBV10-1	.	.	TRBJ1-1	TGCGCCAGCAGTCCCACCGGGGATGGCACTGAAGCTTTCTTT	CASSPTGDGTEAFF
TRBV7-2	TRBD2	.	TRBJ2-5	TGTGCCAGCAGCCCCGGCGGGGGAGAGACCCAGTACTTC	CASSPGGGETQYF
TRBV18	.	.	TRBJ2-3	TGTGCCAGCTCCCCTAGCACAGATACGCAGTATTTT	CASSPSTDTQYF